The present TCR beta chain was sequenced within a study of cytomegalovirus exposure and HLA in healthy donors. From germline, CDR1 is SGHDT and CDR2 YYEEEE. There are 14 residues in the CDR3. Trimming shortened V by 4 bases and J by 2 bases, and 7 bases separated the two germline ends. Primers for the PCR totalled 60 Vbeta and 13 Jbeta. Measured with immunoSEQ multiplex PCR; TCRdb has only the in-frame clones, and not every one. The table lists about 180,000 clones, about three quarters of them singletons. The rearrangement links TRBV5-6 to TRBJ2-6, with D unresolved. The TCR originated in a man in his forties in good health and CMV-seropositive. Sequenced sample: PBMCs. The DNA for the CDR3 is TGTGCCAGCAGCGTTCGTGCTGGGGCCAACGTCCTGACTTTC. Translated: CASSVRAGANVLTF.